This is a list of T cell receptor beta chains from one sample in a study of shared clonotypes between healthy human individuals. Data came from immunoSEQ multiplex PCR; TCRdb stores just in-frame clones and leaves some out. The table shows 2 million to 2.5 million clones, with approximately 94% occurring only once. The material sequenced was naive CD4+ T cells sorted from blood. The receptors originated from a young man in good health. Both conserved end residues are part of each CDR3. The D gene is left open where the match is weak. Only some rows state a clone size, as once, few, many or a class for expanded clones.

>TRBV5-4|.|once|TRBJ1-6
CASSRGGLNSPLHF
TGTGCCAGCAGCAGGGGAGGACTTAATTCACCCCTCCACTTT
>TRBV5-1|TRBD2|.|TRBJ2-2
CASSSLGGTTGELFF
TGCGCCAGCAGCTCCCTCGGGGGGACCACCGGGGAGCTGTTTTTT
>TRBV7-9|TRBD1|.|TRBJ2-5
CASSNRERTGEETQYF
TGTGCCAGCAGCAATCGGGAAAGGACAGGGGAAGAGACCCAGTACTTC
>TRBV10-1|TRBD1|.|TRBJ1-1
CASTNNRGGEAFF
TGCGCCAGCACCAATAACAGGGGCGGTGAAGCTTTCTTT
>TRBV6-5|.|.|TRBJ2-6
CASKGIGANVLTF
TGTGCCAGCAAGGGGATTGGGGCCAACGTCCTGACTTTC
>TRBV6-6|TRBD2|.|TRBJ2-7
CASRLAGPSYEQYF
TGTGCCAGCCGGCTAGCGGGCCCCTCCTACGAGCAGTACTTC
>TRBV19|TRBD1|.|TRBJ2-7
CASSTGTVTYEQYF
TGTGCCAGTAGTACCGGGACAGTCACCTACGAGCAGTACTTC
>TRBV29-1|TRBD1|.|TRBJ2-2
CSASDRANTGELFF
TGCAGCGCCTCGGACAGGGCGAACACCGGGGAGCTGTTTTTT
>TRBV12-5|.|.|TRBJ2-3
CASVPGEGPDTQYF
TGTGCTAGTGTCCCAGGGGAAGGCCCAGATACGCAGTATTTT
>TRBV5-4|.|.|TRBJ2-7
CASSLAGQASRYEQYF
TGTGCCAGCAGCTTGGCAGGTCAGGCTAGTCGATACGAGCAGTACTTC
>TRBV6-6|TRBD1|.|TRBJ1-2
CASSLGQGVVYGYTF
TGTGCCAGCAGCCTCGGACAGGGGGTCGTCTATGGCTACACCTTC
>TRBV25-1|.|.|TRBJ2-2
CASKSRRNTGELFF
TGTGCCAGCAAATCGAGGAGGAACACCGGGGAGCTGTTTTTT
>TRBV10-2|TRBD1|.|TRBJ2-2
CASTDGTGVTGELFF
TGCGCCAGCACAGACGGGACAGGGGTCACCGGGGAGCTGTTTTTT
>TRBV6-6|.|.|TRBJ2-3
CASGFSGVNTDTQYF
TGTGCCAGCGGTTTCTCGGGGGTTAACACAGATACGCAGTATTTT
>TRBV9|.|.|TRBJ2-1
CASSALARDFYNEQFF
TGTGCCAGCAGCGCCTTAGCCCGGGACTTCTACAATGAGCAGTTCTTC
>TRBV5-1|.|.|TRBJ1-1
CASSFTPNTEAFF
TGCGCCAGCAGCTTCACACCGAACACTGAAGCTTTCTTT
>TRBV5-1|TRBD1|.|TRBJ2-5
CASSLVTGVEETQYF
TGCGCCAGCAGCTTGGTTACAGGGGTGGAGGAGACCCAGTACTTC
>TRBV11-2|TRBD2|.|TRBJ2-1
CASRGLAGLHEQFF
TGTGCCAGCAGGGGACTAGCGGGGTTACATGAGCAGTTCTTC
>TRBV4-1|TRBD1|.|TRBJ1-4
CASSQDLLGTGYEKLFF
TGCGCCAGCAGCCAAGATTTGTTGGGGACAGGTTATGAAAAACTGTTTTTT
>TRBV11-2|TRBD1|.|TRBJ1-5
CASSFGQGLGNQPQHF
TGTGCCAGCAGCTTCGGACAGGGTCTAGGCAATCAGCCCCAGCATTTT
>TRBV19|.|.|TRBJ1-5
CASSPWTDVYSNQPQHF
TGTGCCAGTAGTCCGTGGACGGACGTCTATAGCAATCAGCCCCAGCATTTT
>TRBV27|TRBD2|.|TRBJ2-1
CASSITSGGTSEQFF
TGTGCCAGCAGCATTACTAGCGGAGGGACAAGTGAGCAGTTCTTC
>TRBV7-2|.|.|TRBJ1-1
CASSYGANTEAFF
TGTGCCAGCAGCTACGGGGCGAACACTGAAGCTTTCTTT
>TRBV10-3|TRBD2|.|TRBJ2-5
CAISPTVGASGVQETQYF
TGTGCCATCAGCCCGACGGTAGGAGCTAGCGGGGTCCAAGAGACCCAGTACTTC
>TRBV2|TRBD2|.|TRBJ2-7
CASIVAGGGEQYF
TGTGCCAGCATCGTAGCGGGAGGAGGCGAGCAGTACTTC
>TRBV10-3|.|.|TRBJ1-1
CAISGFGLGNTEAFF
TGTGCCATCAGTGGATTTGGGTTAGGGAACACTGAAGCTTTCTTT
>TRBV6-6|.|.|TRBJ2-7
CASNFRFTGFFQYF
TGTGCCAGCAATTTTAGATTTACAGGTTTTTTCCAGTACTTC
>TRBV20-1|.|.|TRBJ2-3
CSASGWDTQYF
TGCAGTGCTAGTGGGTGGGATACGCAGTATTTT
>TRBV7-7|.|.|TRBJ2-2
CASSLGGWTADTGELFF
TGTGCTAGCAGCTTAGGTGGTTGGACAGCCGACACCGGGGAGCTGTTTTTT
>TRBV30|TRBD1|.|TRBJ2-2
CAWSTGVNTGELFF
TGTGCCTGGAGTACAGGGGTGAACACCGGGGAGCTGTTTTTT
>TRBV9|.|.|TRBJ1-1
CASSLAGPNTEAFF
TGTGCCAGCAGCCTCGCGGGCCCGAACACTGAAGCTTTCTTT
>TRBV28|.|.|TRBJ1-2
CASSFGPFNGYTF
TGTGCCAGCAGTTTTGGGCCTTTCAATGGCTACACCTTC
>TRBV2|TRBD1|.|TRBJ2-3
CASSVSGTGVGDTQYF
TGTGCCAGCAGTGTTTCCGGGACAGGGGTTGGAGATACGCAGTATTTT
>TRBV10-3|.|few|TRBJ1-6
CAISEFGDSPLHF
TGTGCCATCAGTGAGTTCGGGGATTCACCCCTCCACTTT
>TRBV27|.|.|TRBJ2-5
CASSSLDGRWGETQYF
TGTGCCAGCAGCTCTTTAGACGGCAGATGGGGAGAGACCCAGTACTTC
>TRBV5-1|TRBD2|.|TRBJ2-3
CASSAGLAGGPDTQYF
TGCGCCAGCAGCGCGGGACTAGCGGGGGGCCCAGATACGCAGTATTTT
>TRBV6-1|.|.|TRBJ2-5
CASSEYLQALGGQETQYF
TGTGCCAGCAGTGAATATCTACAGGCCCTTGGGGGCCAAGAGACCCAGTACTTC
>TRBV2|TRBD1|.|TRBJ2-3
CASSGTGTENTDTQYF
TGTGCCAGCAGTGGGACCGGGACAGAAAACACAGATACGCAGTATTTT
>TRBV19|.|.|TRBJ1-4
CASSIVRTVLNEKLFF
TGTGCCAGTAGTATAGTGAGGACAGTCCTTAATGAAAAACTGTTTTTT
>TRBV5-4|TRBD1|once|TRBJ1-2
CASSLPGTGIGYTF
TGTGCCAGCAGCCTCCCCGGGACAGGGATTGGCTACACCTTC
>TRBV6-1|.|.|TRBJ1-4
CASNTAATNEKLFF
TGTGCCAGCAACACAGCTGCAACTAATGAAAAACTGTTTTTT
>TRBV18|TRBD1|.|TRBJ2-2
CASSPNRQGNLLGELFF
TGTGCCAGCTCACCTAATCGACAGGGGAACCTTCTCGGGGAGCTGTTTTTT
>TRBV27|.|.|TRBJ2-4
CASSYGGGGAKNIQYF
TGTGCCAGCAGTTACGGAGGGGGGGGAGCCAAAAACATTCAGTACTTC
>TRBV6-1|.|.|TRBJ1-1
CASSVWGNTEAFF
TGTGCCAGCAGTGTCTGGGGGAACACTGAAGCTTTCTTT
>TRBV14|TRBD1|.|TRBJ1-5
CASSHSRGQGTFNNQPQHF
TGTGCCAGCAGCCATTCCCGCGGACAGGGAACTTTTAACAATCAGCCCCAGCATTTT